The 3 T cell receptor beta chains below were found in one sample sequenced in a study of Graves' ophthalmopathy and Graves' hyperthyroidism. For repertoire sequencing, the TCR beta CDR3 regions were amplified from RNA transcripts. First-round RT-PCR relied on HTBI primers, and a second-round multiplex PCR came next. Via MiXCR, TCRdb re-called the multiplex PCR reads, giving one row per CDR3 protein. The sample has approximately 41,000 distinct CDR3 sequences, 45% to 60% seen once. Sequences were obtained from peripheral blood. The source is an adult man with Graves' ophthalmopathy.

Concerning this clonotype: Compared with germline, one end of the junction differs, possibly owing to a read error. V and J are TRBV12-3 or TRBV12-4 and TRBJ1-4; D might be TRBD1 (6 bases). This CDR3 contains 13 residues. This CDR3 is CACSLDSSEKLFF. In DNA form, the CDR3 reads TGTGCCTGCAGCCTGGACAGTAGTGAAAAACTGTTTTTT.

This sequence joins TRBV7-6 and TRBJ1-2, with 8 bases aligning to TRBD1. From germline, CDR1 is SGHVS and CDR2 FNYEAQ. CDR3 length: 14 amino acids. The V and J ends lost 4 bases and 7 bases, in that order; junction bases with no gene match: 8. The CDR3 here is CASSSLGQGFGYTF. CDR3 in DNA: TGTGCCAGCAGCTCCCTCGGACAGGGATTTGGCTACACCTTC. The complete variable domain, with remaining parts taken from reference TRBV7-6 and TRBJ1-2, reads GAGVSQSPRYKVTKRGQDVALRCDPISGHVSLYWYRQALGQGPEFLTYFNYEAQQDKSGLPNDRFSAERPEGSISTLTIQRTEQRDSAMYRCASSSLGQGFGYTFGSGTRLTVV.

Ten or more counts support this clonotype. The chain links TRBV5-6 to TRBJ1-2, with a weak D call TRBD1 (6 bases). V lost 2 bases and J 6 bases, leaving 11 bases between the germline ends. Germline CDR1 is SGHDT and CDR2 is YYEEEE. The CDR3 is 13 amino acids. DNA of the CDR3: TGTGCCAGCAGCTTTAACAGGGATGATGGCTACACCTTC. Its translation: CASSFNRDDGYTF.